This passage covers 16 T cell receptor beta chains from one sample sequenced in a study of cytomegalovirus exposure and HLA in healthy donors. PCR was performed using 60 Vbeta and 13 Jbeta primers. Some clones are missing from TCRdb's copy, which holds only in-frame ones; the method was immunoSEQ multiplex PCR. The data hold 200,000 or so clones, with 65% to 80% observed a single time. Sequencing was done on a sample of PBMCs. The receptors were sampled from a man aged 35-49 years in good health and CMV-seronegative.

The V gene is TRBV19, the J gene TRBJ2-3, with a possible D match to TRBD2 (6 bases). V lost 5 bases and J 4 bases, leaving 19 bases between the germline ends. Germline CDR1 LNHDA, CDR2 SQIVND (reference sequence). The CDR3 has 16 amino acids. The CDR3 DNA is TGTGCCAGTAGTGCGGGGTGGTCCAACGCGGCAGATACGCAGTATTTT. As protein: CASSAGWSNAADTQYF.

V gene TRBV9 combines with J gene TRBJ2-1; 8 nucleotides align to TRBD2. The CDR3 runs 13 residues. Germline CDR1 SGDLS, CDR2 YYNGEE. Germline trimming cut 8 bases from V and 1 base from J; bases unmatched to any gene: 2. This CDR3 reads CASTSGSYNEQFF. Here the CDR3 DNA reads TGTGCCAGTACTAGCGGATCCTACAATGAGCAGTTCTTC.

J is TRBJ2-5 and V is TRBV28; no firm D call. The CDR3 contains 11 residues. Trimming removed 3 bases at V and 5 bases at J, with 4 bases between. CDR1 is MDHEN, CDR2 SYDVKM, per germline. The CDR3 loop is CASSFRETQYF. The CDR3, as DNA: TGTGCCAGCAGTTTCAGGGAGACCCAGTACTTC. The full variable domain, with the rest looked up from reference TRBV28 and TRBJ2-5, is DVKVTQSSRYLVKRTGEKVFLECVQDMDHENMFWYRQDPGLGLRLIYFSYDVKMKEKGDIPEGYSVSREKKERFSLILESASTNQTSMYLCASSFRETQYFGPGTRLLVL.

V is TRBV10-1 and J is TRBJ2-3; maybe TRBD2 (5 bases). Trimming took off 2 bases at V and 4 bases at J, with 16 bases between the two ends. Germline V CDR1 and CDR2: WNHNN, SYGVQD (reference sequence). The CDR3 is 16 residues long. The CDR3 sequence is CASSENSGAGSDTQYF. The CDR3 bases are TGCGCCAGCAGTGAGAATAGTGGCGCGGGCTCAGATACGCAGTATTTT.

This clone is a singleton in its sample. The chain uses TRBV7-3 and TRBJ2-5, with 9 positions matching TRBD1. The length of the CDR3 is 17 residues. V shed 5 bases, J shed 2 bases, and the junction held 12 bases outside the gene matches. In germline, CDR1 is SGHTA, CDR2 FQGTGA. CDR3 sequence reads: CASSPWGADRGQETQYF. The CDR3, as DNA: TGTGCCAGCAGCCCATGGGGAGCCGACAGGGGGCAAGAGACCCAGTACTTC.

The V call is TRBV6-4, the J call TRBJ2-5, with 13 bases fitting TRBD2. The CDR3 is made up of 14 amino acids. V shed 5 bases and J 5 bases; nucleotides not matched to a gene: 2. Germline CDR1 is MRHNA and CDR2 is SNTAGT. DNA of the CDR3: TGTGCCAGCAGTTGGACTAGCGGGAGTGAGACCCAGTACTTC. Its translation: CASSWTSGSETQYF.

The V call is TRBV4-1, the J call TRBJ2-3; 10 bases agree with TRBD2. In germline, CDR1 is MGHRA, CDR2 YSYEKL. The CDR3 contains 14 residues. Trimming cost V 5 bases and J 6 bases; bases outside gene matches: 5. CDR3 coding DNA: TGCGCCAGCAGCAGAAATAGCGGGAGGGATACGCAGTATTTT. Translating gives CASSRNSGRDTQYF.

The chain has TRBV7-6 and TRBJ2-7; 7 nucleotides match TRBD2. V trimming: 4 bases; J trimming: 2 bases; junction bases outside the gene matches: 8. Germline V gene lookup returns CDR1 SGHVS and CDR2 FNYEAQ. The length of the CDR3 is 15 residues. The CDR3 spells CASSSGLDLPYEQYF. The DNA of the CDR3 is TGTGCCAGCAGCTCTGGACTAGATCTTCCCTACGAGCAGTACTTC. The variable domain in full, with the rest retrieved from reference TRBV7-6 and TRBJ2-7, is GAGVSQSPRYKVTKRGQDVALRCDPISGHVSLYWYRQALGQGPEFLTYFNYEAQQDKSGLPNDRFSAERPEGSISTLTIQRTEQRDSAMYRCASSSGLDLPYEQYFGPGTRLTVT.

This chain connects TRBV5-6 to TRBJ1-1; TRBD1 matches 7 bases. Germline V gene lookup returns CDR1 SGHDT and CDR2 YYEEEE. The trim removed 6 bases at V and 2 bases at J, leaving 4 bases unmatched. The length of the CDR3 is 13 residues. The CDR3 DNA reads as TGTGCCAGCACCGGGGACAGAAACACTGAAGCTTTCTTT. Translating it yields CASTGDRNTEAFF.

The genes are TRBV27 and TRBJ1-3; 7 positions agree with TRBD1. There are 15 residues in the CDR3. From germline, CDR1 is MNHEY and CDR2 SMNVEV (reference sequence). The junction had 6 bases not matched to a gene; V was cut back by 4 bases and J by 3 bases. The DNA for the CDR3 is TGTGCCAGCAGTTCCCGACAGGGTTATGGAAACACCATATATTTT. As protein: CASSSRQGYGNTIYF.

V gene TRBV28 combines with J gene TRBJ2-5; no clear D gene. Trimming left V 4 bases short and J 3 bases short, with 6 bases between. The CDR3 has 12 amino acids. Germline CDR1 MDHEN, CDR2 SYDVKM. The CDR3 DNA is TGTGCCAGCAGTTCCGTAAAAGAGACCCAGTACTTC. It is translated as CASSSVKETQYF. Supplemented by reference TRBV28 and TRBJ2-5, the full variable domain reads DVKVTQSSRYLVKRTGEKVFLECVQDMDHENMFWYRQDPGLGLRLIYFSYDVKMKEKGDIPEGYSVSREKKERFSLILESASTNQTSMYLCASSSVKETQYFGPGTRLLVL.

CDR3 nucleotides: TGCGCCAGCAGCAAGGACAGGGAGCAAGAGACCCAGTACTTC. Translating gives CASSKDREQETQYF. This chain uses TRBV5-1 with TRBJ2-5; 8 bases match TRBD1. CDR1 SGHRS and CDR2 YFSETQ come from the germline V gene. V was pared by 4 bases and J by 2 bases, with 4 bases of the junction left unmatched. This CDR3 is 14 amino acids long.

The rearrangement links TRBV23-1 to TRBJ1-2, with 7 nucleotides matching TRBD1. TRBV23-1 belongs to the ORF category, with a function that is uncertain. This CDR3 contains 13 residues. Trimming took 6 bases from V and 6 from J; bases not matched to a gene: 7. CDR3 bases: TGCGCCAGCAGCCCTAGTCAGGGGGATGGCTACACCTTC. Translation: CASSPSQGDGYTF.

CDR3 in DNA: TGTGCCAGCAGCTCCCAGACAGGGAGCAACGAGCAGTACTTC. It yields the protein CASSSQTGSNEQYF. The V and J genes are TRBV13 and TRBJ2-7, with 7 nucleotides matching TRBD1. V dropped 4 bases and J dropped 5; count of bases not matched to a gene: 8. The CDR3 has 14 residues. Looked up from germline, CDR1 is PRHDT and CDR2 is FYEKMQ (reference sequence). The full variable domain, completed using reference TRBV13 and TRBJ2-7, is AAGVIQSPRHLIKEKRETATLKCYPIPRHDTVYWYQQGPGQDPQFLISFYEKMQSDKGSIPDRFSAQQFSDYHSELNMSSLELGDSALYFCASSSQTGSNEQYFGPGTRLTVT.

The V gene is TRBV7-3, the J gene TRBJ2-3; possibly TRBD1 for D (6 bases). The V and J ends lost 0 bases and 7 bases respectively, with 20 bases between them. This CDR3 spans 17 amino acids. Looked up from germline, CDR1 is SGHTA and CDR2 is FQGTGA. As DNA, the CDR3 is TGTGCCAGCAGCTTAACCTCGGACAGTGCAGCAAGGAATACGCAGTATTTT. It codes for CASSLTSDSAARNTQYF.

There are a few counts of this clone. This chain links TRBV5-1 with TRBJ2-5; 12 nucleotides match TRBD2. Germline CDR1 reads SGHRS; CDR2 reads YFSETQ. The CDR3 runs to 16 residues. V gave up 4 bases and J gave up 3 bases; unmatched junction bases: 7. CDR3 in amino acids: CASSQGGLAGKETQYF. CDR3 nucleotide sequence: TGCGCCAGCAGCCAAGGGGGACTAGCGGGTAAAGAGACCCAGTACTTC.